The rows below give T cell receptor beta chains drawn from one sample of a study of blood T cell repertoires in COVID-19. The table came from immunoSEQ multiplex PCR; TCRdb's copy has only in-frame clones and leaves some out. The sample includes 200,000 to 300,000 clones, approximately 86% of them seen just once. Sequencing was carried out using peripheral blood. These receptors originate from a woman aged 55-69 years who had recovered from COVID-19. Each CDR3 is given without its conserved first and last residue. A D gene is named only where the DNA matches it firmly. Clone size is stated in some rows and not others, as once, few, many or a class when expanded.

D gene: NA
V gene: TRBV6-5
clone size: once
J gene: TRBJ2-4
CDR3 protein: ASRSGKNIQY

D gene: TRBD2
V gene: TRBV4-3
clone size: NA
J gene: TRBJ2-1
CDR3 protein: ASSQAPSGADEQF

D gene: NA
V gene: TRBV28
clone size: NA
J gene: TRBJ2-7
CDR3 protein: ASRAQASSGFEQY

D gene: TRBD1
V gene: TRBV2
clone size: NA
J gene: TRBJ1-1
CDR3 protein: ASSDQGQAGTEAF

D gene: NA
V gene: TRBV9
clone size: NA
J gene: TRBJ2-1
CDR3 protein: ASSNAGSFYNEQF

D gene: TRBD1
V gene: TRBV5-1
clone size: NA
J gene: TRBJ1-4
CDR3 protein: ASSLTGVGEKLF

D gene: TRBD1
V gene: TRBV5-1
clone size: NA
J gene: TRBJ2-7
CDR3 protein: ASSLGTGDREQY

D gene: NA
V gene: TRBV28
clone size: NA
J gene: TRBJ2-3
CDR3 protein: ASSLEDSSTDTQY

D gene: NA
V gene: TRBV7-8
clone size: NA
J gene: TRBJ2-1
CDR3 protein: ASSPLGDSYNEQF

D gene: TRBD1
V gene: TRBV6-5
clone size: NA
J gene: TRBJ2-5
CDR3 protein: ASSYFPWTGQRAQY

D gene: TRBD2
V gene: TRBV7-9
clone size: NA
J gene: TRBJ2-1
CDR3 protein: ASSLESIAGSYNEQF

D gene: NA
V gene: TRBV7-3
clone size: once
J gene: TRBJ2-5
CDR3 protein: ASSPSAAQETQY

D gene: TRBD2
V gene: TRBV9
clone size: NA
J gene: TRBJ2-2
CDR3 protein: ASSALAGGSTGELF

D gene: NA
V gene: TRBV5-1
clone size: NA
J gene: TRBJ1-1
CDR3 protein: ASSLPDRLNTEAF